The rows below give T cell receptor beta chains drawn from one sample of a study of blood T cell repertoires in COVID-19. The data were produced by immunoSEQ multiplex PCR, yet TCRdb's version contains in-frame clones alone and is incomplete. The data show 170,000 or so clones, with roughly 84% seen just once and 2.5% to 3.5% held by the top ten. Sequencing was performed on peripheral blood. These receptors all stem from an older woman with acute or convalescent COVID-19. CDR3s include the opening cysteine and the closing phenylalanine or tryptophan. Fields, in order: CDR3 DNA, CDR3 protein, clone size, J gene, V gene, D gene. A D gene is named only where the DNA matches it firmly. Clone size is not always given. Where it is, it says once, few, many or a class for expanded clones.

TGTGCCAGCAGTTACTGGCAGGGGAAAAACGAGCAGTACTTC CASSYWQGKNEQYF - TRBJ2-7 TRBV6-2/TRBV6-3 -
TGTGCCAGCAGCTGGGGGACTAGCGGGGGTTCCGAGCAGTACTTC CASSWGTSGGSEQYF - TRBJ2-7 TRBV5-6 TRBD2
TGTGCCAGTAGTATTATCCAGGACAGAGAGACCCAGTACTTC CASSIIQDRETQYF - TRBJ2-5 TRBV19 -
TGTGCCAGCAGCTTAGTTACGGGAGGGAAGTACGAGCAGTACTTC CASSLVTGGKYEQYF few TRBJ2-7 TRBV7-2 TRBD2
TGTGCCAGCCGGGGGGCCCTCACAGATACGCAGTATTTT CASRGALTDTQYF once TRBJ2-3 TRBV18 -
TGTGCCAGCAGCGTAGTGACTAGCGGGGGGGTAAATGAGCAGTTCTTC CASSVVTSGGVNEQFF - TRBJ2-1 TRBV9 TRBD2
TGTGCCAGTAATCAGGGGGCCGGCGCAGATACGCAGTATTTT CASNQGAGADTQYF - TRBJ2-3 TRBV6-5 TRBD1
TGTGCCAGCAGTTACCTCGGGACAGGCCACTCCTACGAGCAGTACTTC CASSYLGTGHSYEQYF - TRBJ2-7 TRBV6-2/TRBV6-3 TRBD1
TGTGCCAGCAGCCAAGGGGGACAGGGGACTGGAAACACCATATATTTT CASSQGGQGTGNTIYF - TRBJ1-3 TRBV3-1/TRBV3-2 TRBD1
TGTGCCAGCTCACCGGGACAGGATTACACTGAAGCTTTCTTT CASSPGQDYTEAFF - TRBJ1-1 TRBV18 TRBD1
TGTGCCTGGAGTGCCGGGACTGAGAGCAATCAGCCCCAGCATTTT CAWSAGTESNQPQHF - TRBJ1-5 TRBV30 -
TGTGCCAGCAGCTCACGACAGGGGGCGTTGTTCGGCTACACCTTC CASSSRQGALFGYTF - TRBJ1-2 TRBV7-2 TRBD1
TGTGCCAGTAAAGACAGGAACACTGAAGCTTTCTTT CASKDRNTEAFF - TRBJ1-1 TRBV19 -
TGCGCCAGCAGCCAAGATTTGGGGGCGCGTGGCTACACCTTC CASSQDLGARGYTF - TRBJ1-2 TRBV4-3 -
TGTGCCAGCTCAGCTCCCCCCGGACAGGGGCAGTTCTTC CASSAPPGQGQFF - TRBJ2-1 TRBV18 TRBD1
TGTGCCAGCAGCTTAGGGGGGGCCCTATCCTACGAGCAGTACTTC CASSLGGALSYEQYF - TRBJ2-7 TRBV5-5 -
TGTGCCACCAGCAGGGGAGTATCTGGAAACACCATATATTTT CATSRGVSGNTIYF - TRBJ1-3 TRBV15 -
TGTGCCAGCAGGCTCGCACAGGCAGTAGAGACCCAGTACTTC CASRLAQAVETQYF - TRBJ2-5 TRBV2 -
TGTGCCAGCAGTGGTCGCGGACTGACCTCCTACGAGCAGTACTTC CASSGRGLTSYEQYF - TRBJ2-7 TRBV2 -
TGTGCCAGCAGTGCGGCGGTCAGCGGGGGGACCTACAATGAGCAGTTCTTC CASSAAVSGGTYNEQFF - TRBJ2-1 TRBV6-1 TRBD2
TGTGCCAGCAGTTTTCTCACCGGGACCATATATTTT CASSFLTGTIYF - TRBJ1-3 TRBV12-3/TRBV12-4 -
TGTGCCAGCAGTTACGCTACGGGATCCCCCTACGAGCAGTACTTC CASSYATGSPYEQYF - TRBJ2-7 TRBV6-5 -
TGCGCCAGCAGCTTCGAAGGGGACTATGGCTACACCTTC CASSFEGDYGYTF once TRBJ1-2 TRBV5-1 -
TGCAGCGGTCCCGTGAATGAGCAGTTCTTC CSGPVNEQFF - TRBJ2-1 TRBV29-1 -
TGTGCCAGCAGCCCCATAGGGGGGGCGGGGACCCAGTACTTC CASSPIGGAGTQYF - TRBJ2-5 TRBV7-2 -
TGCGCCCGCAGCGGGGGGGGCCTCACAGATACGCAGTATTTT CARSGGGLTDTQYF - TRBJ2-3 TRBV5-1 TRBD2
TGTGCCAGCAGCTTACTCGGACAGGTTTACACAGATACGCAGTATTTT CASSLLGQVYTDTQYF - TRBJ2-3 TRBV7-2 TRBD1
TGTGCCTGGGACAGGGGTTCTGGGGCCAACGTCCTGACTTTC CAWDRGSGANVLTF - TRBJ2-6 TRBV30 TRBD1
TGTGCCAGCAGTTACTCTTCGGGGGGCCCCTACGAGCAGTACTTC CASSYSSGGPYEQYF - TRBJ2-7 TRBV6-2/TRBV6-3 -
TGTGCCAGCAGTTCCCCGGGACAGGGGGCGGACGGCTACACCTTC CASSSPGQGADGYTF once TRBJ1-2 TRBV27 TRBD1
TGTGCCAGCAAGTCCGGGGGGGCTCAAGAGACCCAGTACTTC CASKSGGAQETQYF - TRBJ2-5 TRBV5-4 TRBD2
TGTGCCAGTAGTCGAAGTCAGGCGATCTCTGGAAACACCATATATTTT CASSRSQAISGNTIYF - TRBJ1-3 TRBV19 -
TGTGCCAGCAGTGAAGCGCCTGGACAGGGGGCTAGGGAGACCCAGTACTTC CASSEAPGQGARETQYF - TRBJ2-5 TRBV6-1 TRBD1
TGTGCCAGCAGCGTCTCAACGGGGGGAAAGGGGAACACTGAAGCTTTCTTT CASSVSTGGKGNTEAFF - TRBJ1-1 TRBV9 -
TGTGCCAGCAGCCCCCGAACAAGCGGGGGAAGCAATGAGCAGTTCTTC CASSPRTSGGSNEQFF - TRBJ2-1 TRBV7-2 TRBD2
TGTGCCAGCCGAATCACGCTGGCGGATAATTCACCCCTCCACTTT CASRITLADNSPLHF - TRBJ1-6 TRBV28 -
TGCGCCAGCAGCTGGAGGGGGCCGGTCGGACAAGGAGGCTACACCTTC CASSWRGPVGQGGYTF few TRBJ1-2 TRBV5-1 TRBD1
TGTGCCAGCAGTAATAGGATGTCGGGCAATGAGCAGTTCTTC CASSNRMSGNEQFF - TRBJ2-1 TRBV7-2 -
TGTGCCAGCAGCTTTTCCGGGAACGGCTACACCTTC CASSFSGNGYTF - TRBJ1-2 TRBV7-9 -
TGTGCCAGCAGTACGGGACTGCCTAATTCACCCCTCCACTTT CASSTGLPNSPLHF - TRBJ1-6 TRBV6-1 -
TGTGCCAGCAGTTCAAGACGAGGAGGGACTGAAGCTTTCTTT CASSSRRGGTEAFF - TRBJ1-1 TRBV6-5 -
TGTGCCAGCAGTCGGACAGTGAAGGACACCGGGGAGCTGTTTTTT CASSRTVKDTGELFF once TRBJ2-2 TRBV5-8 -